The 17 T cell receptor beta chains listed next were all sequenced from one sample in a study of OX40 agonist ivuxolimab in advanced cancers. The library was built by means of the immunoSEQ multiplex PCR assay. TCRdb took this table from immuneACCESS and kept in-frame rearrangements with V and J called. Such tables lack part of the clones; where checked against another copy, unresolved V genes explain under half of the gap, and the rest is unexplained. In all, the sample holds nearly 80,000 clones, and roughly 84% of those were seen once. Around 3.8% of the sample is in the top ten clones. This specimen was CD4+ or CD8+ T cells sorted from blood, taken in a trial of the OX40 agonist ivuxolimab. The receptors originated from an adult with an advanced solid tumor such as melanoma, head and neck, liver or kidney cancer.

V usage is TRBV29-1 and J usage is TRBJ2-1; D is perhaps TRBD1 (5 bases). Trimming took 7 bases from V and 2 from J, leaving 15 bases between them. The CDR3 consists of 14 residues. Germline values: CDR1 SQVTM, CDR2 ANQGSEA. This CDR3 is CSERGHPPYNEQFF. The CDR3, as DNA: TGCAGCGAACGAGGACACCCGCCCTACAATGAGCAGTTCTTC.

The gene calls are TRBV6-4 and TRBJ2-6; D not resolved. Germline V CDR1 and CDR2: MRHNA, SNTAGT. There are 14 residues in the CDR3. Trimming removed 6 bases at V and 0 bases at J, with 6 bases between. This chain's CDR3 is CASSLDSGANVLTF. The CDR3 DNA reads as TGTGCCAGCAGCCTCGACTCTGGGGCCAACGTCCTGACTTTC.

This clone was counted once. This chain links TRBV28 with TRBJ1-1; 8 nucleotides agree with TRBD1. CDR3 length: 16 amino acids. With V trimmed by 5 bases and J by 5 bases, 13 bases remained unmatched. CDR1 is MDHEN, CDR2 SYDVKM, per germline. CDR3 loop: CASSAGTGPGRTEAFF. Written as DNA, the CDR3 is TGTGCCAGCAGTGCCGGGACAGGCCCCGGTAGGACTGAAGCTTTCTTT.

The CDR3 DNA reads TGTGCCAGTAGTACGCGGGGGGCGCAAACTAATGAAAAACTGTTTTTT. As protein: CASSTRGAQTNEKLFF. The rearrangement links TRBV19 to TRBJ1-4; a weak D match, TRBD1 (6 bases). There are 16 residues in the CDR3. V was trimmed by 4 bases and J by 1 base, leaving 13 bases between them. Germline V gene lookup returns CDR1 LNHDA and CDR2 SQIVND (reference sequence).

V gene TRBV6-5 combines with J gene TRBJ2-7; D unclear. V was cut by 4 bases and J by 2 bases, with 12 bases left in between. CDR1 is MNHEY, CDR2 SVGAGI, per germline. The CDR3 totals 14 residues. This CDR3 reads CASSLSDRAYEQYF. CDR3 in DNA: TGTGCCAGCAGTTTGAGCGACCGTGCCTACGAGCAGTACTTC.

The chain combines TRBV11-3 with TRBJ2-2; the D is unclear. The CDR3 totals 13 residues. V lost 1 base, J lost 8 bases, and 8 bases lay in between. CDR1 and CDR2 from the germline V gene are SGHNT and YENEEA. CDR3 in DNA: TGTGCCAGCAGCTTAGTCCTAACTGGGGAGCTGTTTTTT. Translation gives CASSLVLTGELFF. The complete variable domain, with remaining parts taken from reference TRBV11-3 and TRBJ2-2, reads EAGVVQSPRYKIIEKKQPVAFWCNPISGHNTLYWYLQNLGQGPELLIRYENEEAVDDSQLPKDRFSAERLKGVDSTLKIQPAELGDSAVYLCASSLVLTGELFFGEGSRLTVL.

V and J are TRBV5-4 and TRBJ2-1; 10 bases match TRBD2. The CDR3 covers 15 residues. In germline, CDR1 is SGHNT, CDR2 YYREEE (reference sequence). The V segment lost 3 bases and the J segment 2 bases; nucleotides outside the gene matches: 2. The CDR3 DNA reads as TGTGCCAGCAGCTCTAGCGGGAGCGCCTACAATGAGCAGTTCTTC. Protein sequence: CASSSSGSAYNEQFF. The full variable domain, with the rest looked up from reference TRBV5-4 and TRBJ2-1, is ETGVTQSPTHLIKTRGQQVTLRCSSQSGHNTVSWYQQALGQGPQFIFQYYREEENGRGNFPPRFSGLQFPNYSSELNVNALELDDSALYLCASSSSGSAYNEQFFGPGTRLTVL.

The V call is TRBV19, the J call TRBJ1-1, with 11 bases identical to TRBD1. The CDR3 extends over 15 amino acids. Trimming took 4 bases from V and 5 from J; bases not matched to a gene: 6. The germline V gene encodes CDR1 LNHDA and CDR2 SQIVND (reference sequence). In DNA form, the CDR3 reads TGTGCCAGTAGTAATACCGGGACAGGGGGGACTGAAGCTTTCTTT. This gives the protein CASSNTGTGGTEAFF.

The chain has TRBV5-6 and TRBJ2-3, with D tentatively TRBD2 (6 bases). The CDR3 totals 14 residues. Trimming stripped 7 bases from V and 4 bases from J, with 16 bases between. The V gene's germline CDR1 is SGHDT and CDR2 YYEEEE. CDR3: CASDSGLGADTQYF. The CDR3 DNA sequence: TGTGCCAGCGACAGCGGGCTAGGGGCAGATACGCAGTATTTT.

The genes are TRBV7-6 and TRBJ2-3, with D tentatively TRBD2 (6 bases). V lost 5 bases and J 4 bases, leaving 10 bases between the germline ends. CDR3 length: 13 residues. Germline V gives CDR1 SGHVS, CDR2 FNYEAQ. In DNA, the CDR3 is TGTGCCAGCAGCAAACTAGCAGCAGATACGCAGTATTTT. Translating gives CASSKLAADTQYF.

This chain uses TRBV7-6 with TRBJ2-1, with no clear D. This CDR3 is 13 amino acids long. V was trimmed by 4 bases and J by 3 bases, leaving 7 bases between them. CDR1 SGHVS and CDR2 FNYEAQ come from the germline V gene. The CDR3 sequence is CASSSTLYNEQFF. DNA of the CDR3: TGTGCCAGCAGCTCGACGCTCTACAATGAGCAGTTCTTC.

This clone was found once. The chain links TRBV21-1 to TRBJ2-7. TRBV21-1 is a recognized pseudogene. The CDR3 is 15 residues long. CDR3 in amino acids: CASSNWGRELYEQYF. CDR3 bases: TGTGCCAGCAGCAATTGGGGCAGGGAGCTCTACGAGCAGTACTTC.

The CDR3 DNA sequence: TGTGCCAGCAGCTCGTACAATCAGCCCCAGCATTTT. Protein product: CASSSYNQPQHF. The chain is built from TRBV7-8 and TRBJ1-5; D gene uncertain. Germline CDR1 and CDR2: SGHVS and FQNEAQ. CDR3 length: 12 residues. Deletions cut 4 bases from V and 3 bases from J, with 4 bases between.

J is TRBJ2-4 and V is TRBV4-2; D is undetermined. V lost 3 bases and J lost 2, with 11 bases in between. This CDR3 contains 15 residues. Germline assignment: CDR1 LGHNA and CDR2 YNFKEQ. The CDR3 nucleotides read TGTGCCAGCAGCCAGGAACGAGGATCCAAAAACATTCAGTACTTC. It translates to CASSQERGSKNIQYF.

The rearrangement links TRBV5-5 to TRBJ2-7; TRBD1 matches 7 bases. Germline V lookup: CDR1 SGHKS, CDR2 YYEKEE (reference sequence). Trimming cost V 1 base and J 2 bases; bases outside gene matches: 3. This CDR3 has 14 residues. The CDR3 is CASSLIGGTYEQYF. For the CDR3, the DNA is TGTGCCAGCAGCTTGATAGGGGGCACCTACGAGCAGTACTTC.

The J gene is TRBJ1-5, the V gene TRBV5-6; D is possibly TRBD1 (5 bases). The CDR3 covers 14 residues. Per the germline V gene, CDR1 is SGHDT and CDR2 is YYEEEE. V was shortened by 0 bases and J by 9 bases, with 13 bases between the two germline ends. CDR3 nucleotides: TGTGCCAGCAGCTTGGGGGGCCGGGCTGCGCCCCAGCATTTT. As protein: CASSLGGRAAPQHF.

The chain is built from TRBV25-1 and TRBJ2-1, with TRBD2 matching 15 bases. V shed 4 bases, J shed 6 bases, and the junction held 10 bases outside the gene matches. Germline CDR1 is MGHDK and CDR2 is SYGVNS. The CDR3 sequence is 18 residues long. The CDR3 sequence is CASSGGLAGGPRINEQFF. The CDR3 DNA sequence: TGTGCCAGCAGTGGTGGACTAGCGGGAGGGCCAAGGATCAATGAGCAGTTCTTC.